This is a list of T cell receptor beta chains from one sample in a study of T-cell memory formation after mild COVID-19. TCRdb itself ran the 5' RACE reads through MiXCR, one entry per CDR3 protein. This repertoire shows around 200,000 distinct CDR3 sequences, about a fifth found once; its top ten account for more than 20%. The sequencing sample was made of PBMCs or a T cell subset sorted from them (not recorded which). The receptors stem from an adult woman who had mild COVID-19 (a few samples of this study predate the infection). Cell type and time point are not known. Each CDR3 is given with its conserved first and last residue. A D gene is named only where the DNA matches it firmly. Size tells how often a clone was seen (once, few, many) or the class of an expanded clone, and some rows leave it out.

j_call | v_call | clone_size | d_call | cdr3_nt | cdr3_aa
TRBJ2-3 | TRBV7-9 | few | TRBD1 | TGTGCCAGCAGCGCAGCCCCCGGGACAGGGAATTGGGTAGCAGATACGCAGTATTTT | CASSAAPGTGNWVADTQYF
TRBJ2-1 | TRBV10-2 | - | TRBD2 | TGCGCCAGCAGTGAGCGGGGGACTAGCGATGAGCAGTTCTTC | CASSERGTSDEQFF
TRBJ1-1 | TRBV9 | few | - | TGTGCCAGCAGCCCCCTAGGAACTGACACTGAAGCTTTCTTT | CASSPLGTDTEAFF
TRBJ1-4 | TRBV19 | - | - | TGTGCCAGTAGTATCCACTTAATGGGGTTTAATGAAAAACTGTTTTTT | CASSIHLMGFNEKLFF
TRBJ2-7 | TRBV7-9 | - | - | TGTGCCAGCAGCTCAGGGGTTTCCGAGCAGTACTTC | CASSSGVSEQYF
TRBJ2-1 | TRBV5-1 | few | - | TGCGCCAGCAGCATCCGGGACCCGCCACACCCTGAGCAGTTCTTC | CASSIRDPPHPEQFF
TRBJ2-1 | TRBV28 | - | TRBD2 | TGTGCCAGCAGTTTCGCGGGACACCTAAGGACTAGCGGGATCGACAATGAGCAGTTCTTC | CASSFAGHLRTSGIDNEQFF
TRBJ1-1 | TRBV5-1 | once | - | TGCGCCAGCAGCTCTCGAGACACTGAAGCTTTCTTT | CASSSRDTEAFF
TRBJ2-5 | TRBV7-6 | many | - | TGTGCCAGCAGCTTAGACCCCGGGAGTCAGCTAGAGACCCAGTACTTC | CASSLDPGSQLETQYF
TRBJ2-2 | TRBV4-1 | few | TRBD2 | TGCGCCAGCAGCCCCACTAGCGGGAGGTACACCGGGGAGCTGTTTTTT | CASSPTSGRYTGELFF
TRBJ2-5 | TRBV4-2 | - | TRBD1 | TGTGCCAGCAGCCAAGATCCGGGACAGGGGGAGACCCAGTACTTC | CASSQDPGQGETQYF